This TCR beta chain is drawn from a study of blood T cells in healthy people across ages. Study-wide results and limits: Older individuals had lower TCR beta diversity per million T cells (the decline was roughly linear). Higher diversity and more naive CD4+ cells were features of long-lived donors, compared to aged donors.

Each donor supplied ten milliliters of peripheral blood. With regard to this clonotype: Its antigen remains unidentified.

This CDR3 is built from 12 residues. Trimming removed 5 bases at V and 3 bases at J, with 8 bases between. The germline V gene encodes CDR1 DFQATT and CDR2 SNEGSKA (reference sequence). PCR was performed a second time for about 7 to 11 cycles using a sample-barcoded 5' primer and a J-beta primer mix. With 12 random nucleotides, a template-switch adaptor tagged each individual cDNA molecule. TCRdb reprocessed the 5' RACE reads via MiXCR and lists one record per CDR3 protein. Among 700,000 or so distinct CDR3 sequences listed, 35% to 50% were seen once. The sequenced material came from blood. The chain has TRBV20-1 and TRBJ2-1; D remains ambiguous. This clonotype was obtained from a man of 80 years or more in good health. For the CDR3, the DNA is TGCAGTGCTGGGAAAGGCTACAATGAGCAGTTCTTC. Translating it yields CSAGKGYNEQFF.